This T cell receptor beta chain emerged from a study of PD-L1 blockade in urothelial cancer. Looking at the study overall: About 85% of the roughly 29 patients were men who had bladder-origin urothelial cancer. Prior chemotherapy regimens per patient numbered 0 to 3. Researchers looked at the blood 3 weeks (second dose) and 6 weeks after treatment began. Regarding the study as a whole: Pretreatment TCR clonality in blood under the median foretold superior survival.

Stated time point: peripheral blood 6 weeks after treatment start. For this clone: Its matching antigen is unknown.

Produced via immunoSEQ multiplex PCR; TCRdb's table is partial and in-frame only. The repertoire holds some 75,000 clones, with 75% to 95% as singletons. The specimen comprised PBMCs, sampled around atezolizumab (anti-PD-L1) treatment. The sequence came from a woman aged 80 or over with urothelial cancer.

The CDR3 spells CASSPPVTYEQYF. In DNA form, the CDR3 reads TGTGCCAGCTCACCCCCAGTTACCTACGAGCAGTACTTC. The J gene is TRBJ2-7, the V gene TRBV18; D not certain. This CDR3 region has 13 residues. The germline gives CDR1 KGHSH, CDR2 LQKENI. Trimming shortened V by 3 bases and J by 2 bases, and 8 bases separated the two germline ends.